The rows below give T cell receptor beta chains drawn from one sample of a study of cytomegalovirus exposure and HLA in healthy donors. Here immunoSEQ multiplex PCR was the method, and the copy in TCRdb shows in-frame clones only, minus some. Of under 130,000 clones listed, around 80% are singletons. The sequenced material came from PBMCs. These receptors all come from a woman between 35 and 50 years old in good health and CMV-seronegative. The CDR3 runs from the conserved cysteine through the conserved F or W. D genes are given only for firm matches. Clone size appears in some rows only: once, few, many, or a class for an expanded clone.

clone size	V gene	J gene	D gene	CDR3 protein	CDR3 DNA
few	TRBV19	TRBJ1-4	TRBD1	CASKRTGATNEKLFF	TGTGCCAGTAAGAGGACAGGGGCAACTAATGAAAAACTGTTTTTT
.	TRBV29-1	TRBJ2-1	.	CSAPKSGNEQFF	TGCAGCGCCCCGAAGAGTGGTAATGAGCAGTTCTTC
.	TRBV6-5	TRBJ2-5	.	CASSRQWGGLGQYF	TGTGCCAGCAGTAGACAATGGGGCGGATTGGGCCAGTACTTC
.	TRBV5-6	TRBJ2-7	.	CASSRTWSSYEQYF	TGTGCCAGCAGCCGCACATGGTCCTCCTACGAGCAGTACTTC
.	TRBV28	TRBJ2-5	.	CASSYQMETQYF	TGTGCCAGCAGTTATCAAATGGAGACCCAGTACTTC
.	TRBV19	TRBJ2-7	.	CASIPSRDTWEQYF	TGTGCCAGTATCCCCAGCCGGGACACCTGGGAGCAGTACTTC
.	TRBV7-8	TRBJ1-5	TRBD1	CASSLARTGGGQPQHF	TGTGCCAGCAGCTTAGCGCGGACAGGGGGCGGTCAGCCCCAGCATTTT
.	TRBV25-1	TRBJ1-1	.	CASSGDTGTYEAFF	TGTGCCAGCAGTGGGGACACAGGGACCTATGAAGCTTTCTTT
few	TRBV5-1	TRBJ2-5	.	CASSLGGSQETQYF	TGCGCCAGCAGTTTGGGAGGAAGCCAAGAGACCCAGTACTTC
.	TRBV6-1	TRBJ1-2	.	CASSELGLPIYGYTF	TGTGCCAGCAGTGAACTAGGACTGCCGATCTATGGCTACACCTTC
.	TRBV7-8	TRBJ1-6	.	CASSLVASPLHF	TGTGCCAGCAGCTTAGTCGCGTCACCCCTCCACTTT
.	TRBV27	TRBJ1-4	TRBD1	CASSLGQTTNEKLFF	TGTGCCAGCAGCTTGGGACAGACAACTAATGAAAAACTGTTTTTT
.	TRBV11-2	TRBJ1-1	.	CASRDRGNTEAFF	TGTGCCAGCAGAGATAGGGGGAACACTGAAGCTTTCTTT
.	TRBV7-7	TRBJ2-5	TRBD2	CASSLGPSGGEQYF	TGTGCCAGCAGCTTAGGTCCTAGCGGGGGGGAACAGTACTTC
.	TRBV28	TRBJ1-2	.	CASSSNLPGFYGYTF	TGTGCCAGCAGCTCGAACCTACCAGGCTTCTATGGCTACACCTTC
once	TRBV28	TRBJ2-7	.	CASQGRDEQYF	TGTGCCAGCCAAGGGCGGGACGAGCAGTACTTC
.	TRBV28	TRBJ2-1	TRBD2	CATMKGGRSGEQFF	TGTGCCACTATGAAGGGCGGGAGGTCCGGTGAGCAGTTCTTC
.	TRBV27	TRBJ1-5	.	CASSSYTGGNQPQHF	TGTGCCAGCAGTTCTTATACGGGAGGTAATCAGCCCCAGCATTTT
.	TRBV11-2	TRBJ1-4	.	CASSLEGGGRFLATNEKLFF	TGTGCCAGCAGCTTAGAGGGCGGGGGGCGATTTCTTGCAACTAATGAAAAACTGTTTTTT
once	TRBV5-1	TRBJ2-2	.	CASSSQNHRNTGELFF	TGCGCCAGCAGCTCGCAAAATCACAGGAACACCGGGGAGCTGTTTTTT
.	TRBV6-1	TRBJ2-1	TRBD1	CASSEEGTGSNEQFF	TGTGCCAGCAGTGAAGAGGGGACAGGGTCCAATGAGCAGTTCTTC
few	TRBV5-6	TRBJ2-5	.	CASSLEALGGETQYF	TGTGCCAGCAGCTTGGAGGCGTTGGGAGGAGAGACCCAGTACTTC
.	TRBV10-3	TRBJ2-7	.	CAISPRGGTASYEQYF	TGTGCCATCAGTCCAAGGGGCGGGACAGCTTCCTACGAGCAGTACTTC
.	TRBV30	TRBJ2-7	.	CAWSVYSLPYEQYF	TGTGCCTGGAGTGTTTACAGTCTACCTTACGAGCAGTACTTC
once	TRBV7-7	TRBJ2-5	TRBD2	CASSTSGAPGETQYF	TGTGCCAGCAGCACAAGCGGGGCTCCCGGGGAGACCCAGTACTTC
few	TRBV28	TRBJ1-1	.	CASSLSQGYTEAFF	TGTGCCAGCAGTTTATCTCAGGGTTACACTGAAGCTTTCTTT
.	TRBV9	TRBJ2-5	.	CASNRAAGGETQYF	TGTGCCAGCAACCGAGCCGCAGGAGGAGAGACCCAGTACTTC
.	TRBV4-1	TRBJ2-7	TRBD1	CASSLGQGYEQYF	TGCGCCAGCAGCCTTGGACAGGGCTACGAGCAGTACTTC
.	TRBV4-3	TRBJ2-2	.	CASAMGGAGDGELFF	TGCGCCAGCGCCATGGGGGGGGCAGGGGACGGGGAGCTGTTTTTT
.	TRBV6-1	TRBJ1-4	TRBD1	CASRQRQGANEKLFF	TGTGCCAGCAGGCAGAGACAGGGGGCTAATGAAAAACTGTTTTTT
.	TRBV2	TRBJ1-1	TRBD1	CASSGGTANTEAFF	TGTGCCAGCAGCGGCGGGACAGCGAACACTGAAGCTTTCTTT
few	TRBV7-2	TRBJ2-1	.	CASSLGTGNSYNEQFF	TGTGCCAGCAGCTTAGGTACGGGAAACTCCTACAATGAGCAGTTCTTC
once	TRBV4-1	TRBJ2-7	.	CASTPQGPMSSAYEQYF	TGCGCCAGCACCCCTCAGGGTCCGATGAGCTCCGCCTACGAGCAGTACTTC
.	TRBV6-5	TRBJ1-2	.	CASSYSEGYGYTF	TGTGCCAGCAGTTACTCGGAGGGCTATGGCTACACCTTC
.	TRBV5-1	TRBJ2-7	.	CASSLGQVYEQYF	TGCGCCAGCAGCTTGGGACAGGTTTACGAGCAGTACTTC